This TCR beta chain appears in the sequencing data of a study of cytomegalovirus exposure and HLA in healthy donors. In the study overall: An earlier analysis found around 100 million unique TCR beta sequences from 200 million or so T cells.

With 60 Vbeta and 13 Jbeta primers, the PCR was carried out. This table comes from immunoSEQ multiplex PCR, and its TCRdb copy is limited to in-frame clones, with some not included. The profile shows 150,000 to 200,000 clones, around 78% of them singletons. Study-wide results and caveats: Within the data, a cluster of highly shared sequence variants was likely a sequencing artifact. The study carried out a later analysis of TCR beta sequences. It associated 15,000 to 20,000 of them with specific HLA alleles at a false discovery rate of 0.05. The listing of 150 to 200 TCR beta chains classed them as cytomegalovirus-associated.

Turning to this clone: Antigen: not known.

Sample: PBMCs. This TCR was sampled from a young man in good health and CMV-seronegative.

The CDR3 coding sequence is TGTGCCAGCAGCCCTCCCGTGGGGCGCCTCCCCTACGAGCAGTACTTC. It is translated as CASSPPVGRLPYEQYF. V and J are TRBV27 and TRBJ2-7, with a possible D match to TRBD1 (5 bases). This CDR3 is 16 amino acids long. Germline CDR1 MNHEY, CDR2 SMNVEV (reference sequence). With 6 bases removed from V and 2 bases from J, the gap between germline ends came to 20 bases.